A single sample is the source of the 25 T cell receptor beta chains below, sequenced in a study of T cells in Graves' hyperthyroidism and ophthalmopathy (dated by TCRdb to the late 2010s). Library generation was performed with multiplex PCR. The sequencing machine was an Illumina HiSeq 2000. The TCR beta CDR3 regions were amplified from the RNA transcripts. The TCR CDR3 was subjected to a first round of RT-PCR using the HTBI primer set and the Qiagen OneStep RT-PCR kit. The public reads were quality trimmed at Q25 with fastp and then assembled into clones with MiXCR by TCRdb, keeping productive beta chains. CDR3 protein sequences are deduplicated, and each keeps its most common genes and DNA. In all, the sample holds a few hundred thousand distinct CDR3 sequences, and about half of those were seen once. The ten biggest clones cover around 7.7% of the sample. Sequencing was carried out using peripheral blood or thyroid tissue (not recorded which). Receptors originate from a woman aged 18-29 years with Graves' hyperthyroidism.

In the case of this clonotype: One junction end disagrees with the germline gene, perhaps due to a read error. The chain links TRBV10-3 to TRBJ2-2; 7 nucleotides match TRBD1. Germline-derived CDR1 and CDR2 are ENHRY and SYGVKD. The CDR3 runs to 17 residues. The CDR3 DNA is TGCGCCACCAGGACTGACAGGGCCATTAAGAGGACCGGGGAGCTGTTTTTT. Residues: CATRTDRAIKRTGELFF.

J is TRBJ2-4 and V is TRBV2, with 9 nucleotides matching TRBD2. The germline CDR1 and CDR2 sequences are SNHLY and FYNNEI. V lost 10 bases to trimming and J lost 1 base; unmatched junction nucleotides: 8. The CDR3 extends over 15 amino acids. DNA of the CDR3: TGTGCCACCTACCGCAGCGGGAGGGCCAAAAACATTCAGTACTTC. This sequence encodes CATYRSGRAKNIQYF.

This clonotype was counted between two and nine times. CDR3: CSVEGALGYTF. In DNA, the CDR3 is TGCAGCGTTGAGGGGGCGCTTGGCTACACCTTC. The chain combines TRBV29-1 with TRBJ1-2; perhaps TRBD1 as D (6 bases). Trimming left V 3 bases short and J 7 bases short, with 9 bases between. Germline CDR1 SQVTM, CDR2 ANQGSEA. This CDR3 comprises 11 residues.

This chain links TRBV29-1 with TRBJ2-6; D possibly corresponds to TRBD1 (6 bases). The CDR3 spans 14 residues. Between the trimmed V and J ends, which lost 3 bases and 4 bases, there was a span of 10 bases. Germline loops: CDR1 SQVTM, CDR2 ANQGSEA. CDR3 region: CSVEGADGANVLTF. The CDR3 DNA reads TGCAGCGTTGAGGGGGCGGACGGGGCCAACGTCCTGACTTTC.

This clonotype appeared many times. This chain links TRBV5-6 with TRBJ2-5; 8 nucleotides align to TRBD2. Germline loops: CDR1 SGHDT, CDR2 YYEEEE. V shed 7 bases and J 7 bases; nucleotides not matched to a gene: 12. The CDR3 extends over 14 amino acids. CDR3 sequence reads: CASGPTSAKGTQYF. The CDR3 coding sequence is TGTGCCAGCGGCCCGACTAGCGCCAAGGGGACCCAGTACTTC. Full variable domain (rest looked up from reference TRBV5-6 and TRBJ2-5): DAGVTQSPTHLIKTRGQQVTLRCSPKSGHDTVSWYQQALGQGPQFIFQYYEEEERQRGNFPDRFSGHQFPNYSSELNVNALLLGDSALYLCASGPTSAKGTQYFGPGTRLLVL.

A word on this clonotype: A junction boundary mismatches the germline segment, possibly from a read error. CDR3 DNA: TGTGCCAGCAGCTTCGGGACTGGGATCTCCTACAAGCAGTACTTC. Its translation is CASSFGTGISYKQYF. The chain is built from TRBV5-6 and TRBJ2-7; TRBD2 might be the D (6 bases). The CDR3 is 15 amino acids. The germline V gene encodes CDR1 SGHDT and CDR2 YYEEEE.

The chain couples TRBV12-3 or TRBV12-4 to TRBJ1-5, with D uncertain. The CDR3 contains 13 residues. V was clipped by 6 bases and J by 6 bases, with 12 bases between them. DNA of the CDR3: TGTGCCAGCAGCTCAGGAGATGGTCAGCCCCAGCATTTT. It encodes CASSSGDGQPQHF.

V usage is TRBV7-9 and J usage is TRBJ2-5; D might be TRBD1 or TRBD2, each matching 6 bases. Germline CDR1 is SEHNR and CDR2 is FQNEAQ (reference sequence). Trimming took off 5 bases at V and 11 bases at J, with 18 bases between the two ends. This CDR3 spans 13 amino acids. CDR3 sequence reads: CASSQGLSGAQYF. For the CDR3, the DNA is TGTGCCAGCAGCCAAGGTTTGTCGGGGGCGCAGTACTTC.

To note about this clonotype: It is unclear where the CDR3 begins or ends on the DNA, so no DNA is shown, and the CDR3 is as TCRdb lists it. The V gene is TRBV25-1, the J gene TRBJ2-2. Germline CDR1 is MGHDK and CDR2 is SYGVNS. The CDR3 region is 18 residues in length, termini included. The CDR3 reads CASSFYICSATNTGELFF.

The CDR3: CASSDLTF. In DNA, the CDR3 is TGCGCCAGCAGCGACCTGACTTTC. This chain links TRBV5-1 with TRBJ2-6; no reliable D call. Trimming took 4 bases from V and 15 from J, leaving 2 bases between them. The germline CDR1 and CDR2 sequences are SGHRS and YFSETQ. This CDR3 is built from 8 residues.

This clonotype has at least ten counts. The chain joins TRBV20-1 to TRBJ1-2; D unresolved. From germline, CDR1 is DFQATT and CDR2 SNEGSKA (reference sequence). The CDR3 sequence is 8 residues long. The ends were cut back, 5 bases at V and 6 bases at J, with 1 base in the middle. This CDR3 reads CSAHGYTF. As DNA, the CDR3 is TGCAGTGCTCATGGCTACACCTTC.

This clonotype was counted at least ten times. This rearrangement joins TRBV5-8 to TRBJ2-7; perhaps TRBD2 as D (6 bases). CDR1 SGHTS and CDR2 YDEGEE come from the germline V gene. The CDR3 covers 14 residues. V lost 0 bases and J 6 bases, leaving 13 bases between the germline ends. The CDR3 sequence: CASSLGPAEGEQYF. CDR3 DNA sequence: TGTGCCAGCAGCTTGGGTCCAGCGGAGGGCGAGCAGTACTTC.

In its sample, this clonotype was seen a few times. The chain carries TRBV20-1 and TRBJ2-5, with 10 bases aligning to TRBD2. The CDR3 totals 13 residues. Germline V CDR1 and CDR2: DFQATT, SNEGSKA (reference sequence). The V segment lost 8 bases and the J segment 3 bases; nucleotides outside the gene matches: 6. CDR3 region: CSHLSGRKETQYF. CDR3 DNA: TGCAGTCACCTTAGCGGGAGGAAAGAGACCCAGTACTTC.

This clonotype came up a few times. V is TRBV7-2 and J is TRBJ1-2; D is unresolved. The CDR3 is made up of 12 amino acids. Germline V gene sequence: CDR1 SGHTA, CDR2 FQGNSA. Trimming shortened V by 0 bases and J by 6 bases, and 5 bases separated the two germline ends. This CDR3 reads CASSLARDGYTF. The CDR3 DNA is TGTGCCAGCAGCTTAGCGAGGGATGGCTACACCTTC.

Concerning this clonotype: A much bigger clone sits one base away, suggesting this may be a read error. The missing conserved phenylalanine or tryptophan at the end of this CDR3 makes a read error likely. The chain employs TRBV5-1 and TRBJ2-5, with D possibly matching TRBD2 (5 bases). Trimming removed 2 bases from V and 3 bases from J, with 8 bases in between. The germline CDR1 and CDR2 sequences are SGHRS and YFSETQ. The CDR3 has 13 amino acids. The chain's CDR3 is CASSFRAEETQYC. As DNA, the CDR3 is TGCGCCAGCAGCTTCCGAGCGGAAGAGACCCAGTACTGC.

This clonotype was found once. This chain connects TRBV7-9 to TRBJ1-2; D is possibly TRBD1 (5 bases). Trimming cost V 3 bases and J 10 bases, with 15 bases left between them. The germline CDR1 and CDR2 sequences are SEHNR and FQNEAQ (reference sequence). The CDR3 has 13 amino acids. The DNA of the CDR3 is TGTGCCAGCAGCTTGGGGCTAGCGGGGACCTACACCTTC. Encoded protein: CASSLGLAGTYTF.

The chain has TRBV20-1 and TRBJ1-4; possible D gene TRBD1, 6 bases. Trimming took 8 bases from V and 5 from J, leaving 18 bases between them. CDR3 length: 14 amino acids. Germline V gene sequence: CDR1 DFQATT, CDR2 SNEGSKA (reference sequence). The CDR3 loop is CSPSQDSYNEKLFF. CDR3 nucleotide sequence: TGCAGTCCCAGCCAGGACAGCTACAATGAAAAACTGTTTTTT.

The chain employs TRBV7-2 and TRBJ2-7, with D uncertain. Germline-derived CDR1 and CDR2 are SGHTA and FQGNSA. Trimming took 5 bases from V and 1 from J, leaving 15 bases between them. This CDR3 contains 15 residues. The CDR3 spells CASSERLVRSYEQYF. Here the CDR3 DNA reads TGTGCCAGCAGCGAACGTCTTGTGAGGTCCTACGAGCAGTACTTC.

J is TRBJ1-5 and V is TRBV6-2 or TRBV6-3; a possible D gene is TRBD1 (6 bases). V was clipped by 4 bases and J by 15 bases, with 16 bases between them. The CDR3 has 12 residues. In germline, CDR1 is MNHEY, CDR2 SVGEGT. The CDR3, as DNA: TGTGCCAGCAGTTCCTCAACAGGGATCCGGCATTTT. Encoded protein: CASSSSTGIRHF.

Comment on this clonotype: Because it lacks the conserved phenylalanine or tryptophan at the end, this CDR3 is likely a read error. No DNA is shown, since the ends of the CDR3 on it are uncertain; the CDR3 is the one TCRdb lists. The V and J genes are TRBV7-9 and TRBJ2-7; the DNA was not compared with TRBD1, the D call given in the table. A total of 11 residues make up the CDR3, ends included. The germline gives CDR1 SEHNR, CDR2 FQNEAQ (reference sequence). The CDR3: CASRISGAANT.

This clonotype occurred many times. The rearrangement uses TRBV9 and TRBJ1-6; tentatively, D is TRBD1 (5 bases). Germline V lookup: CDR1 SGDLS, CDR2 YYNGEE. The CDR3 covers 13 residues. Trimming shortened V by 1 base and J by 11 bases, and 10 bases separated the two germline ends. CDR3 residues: CASSVQGDPPLHF. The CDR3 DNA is TGTGCCAGCAGCGTACAGGGAGATCCACCCCTCCACTTT.

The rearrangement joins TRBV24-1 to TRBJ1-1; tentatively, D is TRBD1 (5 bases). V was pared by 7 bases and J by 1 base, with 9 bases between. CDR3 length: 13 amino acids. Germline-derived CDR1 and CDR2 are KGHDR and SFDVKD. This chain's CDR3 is CATRKGTNTEAFF. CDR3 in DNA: TGTGCCACCAGGAAAGGGACGAACACTGAAGCTTTCTTT.

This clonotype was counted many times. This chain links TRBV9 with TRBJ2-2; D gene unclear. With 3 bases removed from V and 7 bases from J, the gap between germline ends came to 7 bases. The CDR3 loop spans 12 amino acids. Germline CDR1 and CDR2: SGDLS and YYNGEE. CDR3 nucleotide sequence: TGTGCCAGCAGCGACTCGTACGGGGAGCTGTTTTTT. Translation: CASSDSYGELFF.

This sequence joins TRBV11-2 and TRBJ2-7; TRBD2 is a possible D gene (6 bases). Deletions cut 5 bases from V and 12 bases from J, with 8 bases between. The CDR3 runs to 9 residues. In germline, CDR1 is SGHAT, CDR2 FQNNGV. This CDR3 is CASSLSGYF. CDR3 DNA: TGTGCCAGCAGCCTTAGCGGGTACTTC. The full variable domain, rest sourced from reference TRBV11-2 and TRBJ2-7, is EAGVAQSPRYKIIEKRQSVAFWCNPISGHATLYWYQQILGQGPKLLIQFQNNGVVDDSQLPKDRFSAERLKGVDSTLKIQPAKLEDSAVYLCASSLSGYFGPGTRLTVT.

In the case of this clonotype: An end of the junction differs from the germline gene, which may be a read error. CDR3 sequence: CASSDEEGQPQYF. The CDR3 region has the DNA TGTGCCAGTAGTGATGAGGAGGGCCAGCCCCAGTACTTC. V is TRBV6-4 and J is TRBJ2-5; tentatively, D is TRBD2 (6 bases). The CDR3 spans 13 residues. The V gene's germline CDR1 is MRHNA and CDR2 SNTAGT.